Presented here are 28 T cell receptor beta chains from one specimen sequenced in a study. TCRdb re-analysed the 5' RACE reads in MiXCR, keeping a single row per CDR3 protein. The sample contains 6,500 to 8,500 distinct CDR3 sequences, around a third of which appear only once. Sequencing was carried out using tumor-infiltrating memory CD4+ T cells sorted from the breast tumor. Subset of the sample: memory CD4+ T cells, CD4+CD45RO+CD25-. The receptors derive from a female donor with breast cancer.

The chain has TRBV5-5 and TRBJ1-6; D gene unclear. The CDR3 totals 14 residues. The V end was cut by 3 bases, the J end by 7 bases, with 11 bases between. Germline V gene sequence: CDR1 SGHKS, CDR2 YYEKEE (reference sequence). The CDR3: CASSSSGLNSPLHF. The CDR3 DNA reads TGTGCCAGCAGCTCGTCAGGTTTAAATTCACCCCTCCACTTT.

This sequence joins TRBV6-6 and TRBJ2-7, with 8 bases fitting TRBD2. This CDR3 has 13 amino acids. In germline, CDR1 is MNHNY, CDR2 SVGAGI (reference sequence). V shed 11 bases and J 3 bases; nucleotides not matched to a gene: 9. The CDR3 spells CAGIAGGVYEQYF. CDR3 DNA sequence: TGTGCCGGCATCGCGGGGGGCGTCTACGAGCAGTACTTC.

As for this clonotype: Given a much more abundant clone one base away, this may be a read error. For the CDR3, the DNA is TGCGGTGCCGTGTCTGGAAACACCATATATTTT. The encoded protein is CGAVSGNTIYF. This chain uses TRBV20-1 with TRBJ1-3; D gene uncertain. The CDR3 has 11 residues. CDR1 is DFQATT, CDR2 SNEGSKA, per germline (reference sequence).

The chain couples TRBV19 to TRBJ1-5; no firm D call. The CDR3 runs 14 residues. Trimming left V 7 bases short and J 1 base short, with 11 bases between. Germline CDR1 and CDR2: LNHDA and SQIVND (reference sequence). CDR3 in amino acids: CASTLEGSNQPQHF. In DNA, the CDR3 is TGTGCCAGTACCCTGGAAGGAAGCAATCAGCCCCAGCATTTT. The whole variable domain, filled in from reference TRBV19 and TRBJ1-5, reads DGGITQSPKYLFRKEGQNVTLSCEQNLNHDAMYWYRQDPGQGLRLIYYSQIVNDFQKGDIAEGYSVSREKKESFPLTVTSAQKNPTAFYLCASTLEGSNQPQHFGDGTRLSIL.

This clonotype occurred many times. This chain links TRBV11-2 with TRBJ2-5; D tentatively reads TRBD1 or TRBD2 (5 bases each). The CDR3 has 18 amino acids. Germline CDR1 is SGHAT and CDR2 is FQNNGV. Between the trimmed V and J ends, which lost 0 bases and 1 base, there was a span of 18 bases. The CDR3 DNA is TGTGCCAGCAGCTTAGATCGGCTAGACTCGGGGCCCCAAGAGACCCAGTACTTC. The encoded protein is CASSLDRLDSGPQETQYF.

Details on this clonotype: A much larger clonotype is one base distant, so this may be a read error. The chain combines TRBV5-1 with TRBJ2-1, with TRBD2 identical over 10 bases. The J segment lost 7 bases and the V segment lost 2 bases, leaving 9 bases of the junction unmatched. There are 16 residues in the CDR3. Per germline, CDR1 SGHRS and CDR2 YFSETQ. The CDR3 DNA sequence: TGCGCCAGCAGCTTAACGGGACTAGCGCGAGGGAATGAGCAGTTCTTC. It translates to CASSLTGLARGNEQFF.

This clonotype is labeled medium-sized. The chain employs TRBV12-3 or TRBV12-4 and TRBJ1-5; weak D call: TRBD1 (5 bases). The V and J ends lost 2 bases and 2 bases respectively, with 10 bases between them. CDR3 length: 15 residues. CDR3 amino acids: CASSLWGGGNQPQHF. The CDR3 DNA is TGTGCCAGCAGTTTATGGGGGGGGGGCAATCAGCCCCAGCATTTT.

This clonotype has only a few counts. One end of the junction does not line up with germline, which may come from a read error. The rearrangement uses TRBV7-3 and TRBJ2-2; 9 nucleotides agree with TRBD2. The CDR3 is 16 residues long. CDR1 is SGHTA and CDR2 is FQGTGA in the germline V gene. CDR3 region: CASSLGVAGATGQLFF. The CDR3 DNA follows: TGTGCCAGCAGCTTAGGCGTAGCGGGGGCCACCGGGCAGCTGTTTTTT. Using reference TRBV7-3 and TRBJ2-2 for the parts outside the CDR3, the full variable domain is GAGVSQTPSNKVTEKGKYVELRCDPISGHTALYWYRQSLGQGPEFLIYFQGTGAADDSGLPNDRFFAVRPEGSVSTLKIQRTERGDSAVYLCASSLGVAGATGQLFFGEGSRLTVL.

In this sample, this clonotype turned up a few times. This is likely a read error, given that the CDR3 carries no conserved phenylalanine or tryptophan at its end. The chain joins TRBV6-2 or TRBV6-3 to TRBJ1-1; 7 bases map to TRBD1. Germline V gives CDR1 MNHEY, CDR2 SVGEGT. V dropped 6 bases and J dropped 6; count of bases not matched to a gene: 7. The CDR3 consists of 13 residues. For the CDR3, the DNA is TGTGCCAGCAGCTATGACAGGGCTGCTGAAGCTTTCTCT. This codes for CASSYDRAAEAFS.

Notes on this clonotype: At one boundary the junction diverges from the germline segment, which might be a read error. The V gene is TRBV24-1, the J gene TRBJ2-1; 7 positions agree with TRBD1. Germline CDR1 is KGHDR and CDR2 is SFDVKD. The CDR3 has 17 amino acids. CDR3 sequence: CATSDPQGDGGRYEQSF. Written as DNA, the CDR3 is TGTGCCACCAGTGACCCTCAGGGGGACGGAGGTCGCTATGAGCAGTCCTTC.

The V and J genes are TRBV20-1 and TRBJ1-6; the D gene is possibly TRBD1 (6 bases). The CDR3 sequence is 14 residues long. CDR1 is DFQATT and CDR2 is SNEGSKA in the germline V gene (reference sequence). V was clipped by 0 bases and J by 10 bases, with 13 bases between them. The CDR3 DNA sequence: TGCAGTGCTAGAGATCAAAGGGGGGAGTCACCCCTCCACTTT. Translation: CSARDQRGESPLHF.

Comment on this clonotype: This clone may be a read error of a much larger clone one base away. The chain has TRBV18 and TRBJ2-2, with 10 positions matching TRBD1. The CDR3 is made up of 16 amino acids. The germline CDR1 and CDR2 sequences are KGHSH and LQKENI. CDR3 amino acids: CASSPRQGAWTGELSF. CDR3 in DNA: TGTGCCAGCTCACCCAGACAGGGGGCGTGGACCGGGGAGCTGTCTTTT.

By its share, this clonotype is medium-sized. V and J are TRBV7-9 and TRBJ2-1; 7 bases match TRBD2. There are 14 residues in the CDR3. Germline trimming cut 3 bases from V and 4 bases from J; bases unmatched to any gene: 3. Germline V CDR1 and CDR2: SEHNR, FQNEAQ (reference sequence). CDR3 in DNA: TGTGCCAGCAGCTTTAGCGGGCAGTACAATGAGCAGTTCTTC. Protein product: CASSFSGQYNEQFF.

V is TRBV12-3 or TRBV12-4 and J is TRBJ1-2; D gene ambiguous. Trimming removed 1 base from V and 8 bases from J, with 8 bases in between. CDR3 length: 12 residues. The CDR3 DNA follows: TGTGCCAGCAGTTTAGGCTGGCTGGGCTACACCTTC. The encoded protein is CASSLGWLGYTF.

This clonotype is categorized as medium-sized (0.01 to 0.1%). The rearrangement links TRBV6-1 to TRBJ1-5; D gene unclear. CDR3 length: 13 residues. Germline CDR1 and CDR2: MNHNS and SASEGT. Trimming shortened V by 3 bases and J by 7 bases, and 10 bases separated the two germline ends. The CDR3 sequence: CASSDDGEQPQHF. CDR3 DNA: TGTGCCAGCAGTGACGACGGGGAACAGCCCCAGCATTTT.

This clonotype was seen at least ten times. This chain uses TRBV20-1 with TRBJ2-3; the match to TRBD2 covers 8 bases. The length of the CDR3 is 18 residues. The germline CDR1 and CDR2 sequences are DFQATT and SNEGSKA (reference sequence). With V trimmed by 6 bases and J by 6 bases, 23 bases remained unmatched. The CDR3 region is CSAISRSGGGSDRDTQYF. For the CDR3, the DNA is TGCAGTGCAATTAGCAGGAGCGGGGGCGGCTCCGACCGGGATACGCAGTATTTT.

This clonotype counts as large. The CDR3 DNA reads TGCGCCAGCAGCCAGGGACAGGGGACGAGGTGGGGGAATTCACCCCTCCACTTT. Amino acid sequence: CASSQGQGTRWGNSPLHF. The chain combines TRBV4-1 with TRBJ1-6; 10 nucleotides align to TRBD1. Germline CDR1 is MGHRA and CDR2 is YSYEKL. With 3 bases clipped from V and 7 bases from J, the junction kept 12 bases outside the gene matches. This CDR3 is built from 18 residues.

This clonotype was detected only a few times. V is TRBV27 and J is TRBJ1-6; D is uncertain. The CDR3 loop spans 14 amino acids. Germline V gene data show CDR1 as MNHEY and CDR2 as SMNVEV (reference sequence). Trimming pared 6 bases from V and 7 bases from J, leaving 13 bases between. The CDR3 coding sequence is TGTGCCAGCAGAACCGGGCGACGGAATTCACCCCTCCACTTT. Amino acids: CASRTGRRNSPLHF.

The chain recombines TRBV10-3 with TRBJ2-1; 7 bases map to TRBD2. V shed 10 bases and J 6 bases; nucleotides not matched to a gene: 18. Germline-derived CDR1 and CDR2 are ENHRY and SYGVKD. CDR3 length equals 16 residues. The CDR3 is CASIDAAGGRANEQFF. The DNA of the CDR3 is TGTGCCAGCATCGACGCCGCCGGGGGGAGGGCCAATGAGCAGTTCTTC.

In its sample, this clonotype is medium-sized. This chain's CDR3 is CASSQDRGNTEAFF. The DNA for the CDR3 is TGTGCCAGCTCACAGGACAGGGGTAACACTGAAGCTTTCTTT. The J gene is TRBJ1-1, the V gene TRBV18, with 9 positions matching TRBD1. The CDR3 totals 14 residues. Trimming at V came to 4 bases and at J to 2 bases, leaving 2 bases not matched to a gene. Germline-derived CDR1 and CDR2 are KGHSH and LQKENI.

This clonotype was found many times. The V call is TRBV5-5, the J call TRBJ1-1; D uncertain. The CDR3 runs 12 residues. The V gene lost 0 bases and the J gene lost 6 bases, with 6 bases spanning the gap. Germline lookup yields CDR1 SGHKS and CDR2 YYEKEE (reference sequence). The DNA for the CDR3 is TGTGCCAGCAGCTTGGAAGGAGCTGAAGCTTTCTTT. Translating gives CASSLEGAEAFF.

The chain carries TRBV12-3 or TRBV12-4 and TRBJ1-6, with D perhaps matching TRBD1 (5 bases). The V end lost 7 bases, the J end lost 8 bases, and 12 bases lay between the germline ends. CDR3 length equals 13 residues. CDR3 nucleotides: TGTGCCAGCAAAGGCCAGGGAGATTCACCCCTCCACTTT. This gives the protein CASKGQGDSPLHF.

A remark on this clonotype: The junction differs from germline at one of its ends, possibly a read error. The chain joins TRBV7-2 to TRBJ1-6; 7 bases are a match to TRBD1. The length of the CDR3 is 15 residues. Germline V CDR1 and CDR2: SGHTA, FQGNSA. Written as DNA, the CDR3 is TGTGCCGGCAGCTTAGGGGGCGTGGACCCGACACCCCACCACTTT. Residues: CAGSLGGVDPTPHHF.

This clonotype was found many times. The chain couples TRBV5-1 to TRBJ1-4; 11 bases map to TRBD1. There are 17 residues in the CDR3. V was clipped by 3 bases and J by 2 bases; unmatched bases: 6. Germline CDR1 and CDR2: SGHRS and YFSETQ. The chain's CDR3 is CASSSPGQGGTNEKLFF. The CDR3 DNA reads as TGCGCCAGCAGCTCCCCGGGACAGGGGGGTACTAATGAAAAACTGTTTTTT.

This clonotype is categorized as large. The CDR3 DNA reads as TGCGCCAGCAGCTTGTCTCCTAACTATGGCTACACCTTC. The encoded protein is CASSLSPNYGYTF. The chain is built from TRBV5-1 and TRBJ1-2; D gene unclear. This CDR3 has 13 residues. Trimming removed 1 base from V and 0 bases from J, with 4 bases in between. Germline V lookup: CDR1 SGHRS, CDR2 YFSETQ.

The chain uses TRBV24-1 and TRBJ2-1, with D perhaps TRBD2 (6 bases). This CDR3 has 15 amino acids. Per the germline V gene, CDR1 is KGHDR and CDR2 is SFDVKD. Between the trimmed V and J ends, which lost 12 bases and 2 bases, there was a span of 19 bases. The CDR3 protein is CAATGLRDAYNEQFF. CDR3 coding DNA: TGTGCCGCCACCGGTCTGCGGGACGCCTACAATGAGCAGTTCTTC.

This clonotype showed up many times. The chain joins TRBV12-3 or TRBV12-4 to TRBJ1-4; the D is unclear. Between the trimmed V and J ends, which lost 3 bases and 6 bases, there was a span of 17 bases. The CDR3 covers 16 residues. CDR3 sequence reads: CASSFESGSGYEKLFF. The DNA of the CDR3 is TGTGCCAGCAGTTTTGAATCGGGGTCCGGTTATGAAAAACTGTTTTTT.

There are a few counts of this clonotype. The chain carries TRBV6-5 and TRBJ1-1, with TRBD1 as a possible D gene (6 bases). V was trimmed by 0 bases and J by 1 base, leaving 9 bases between them. There are 15 residues in the CDR3. Germline-derived CDR1 and CDR2 are MNHEY and SVGAGI. CDR3 amino acids: CASSYSKQGNTEAFF. CDR3 DNA sequence: TGTGCCAGCAGTTACTCAAAACAGGGGAACACTGAAGCTTTCTTT.